These 18 T cell receptor beta chains share one sample of origin, sequenced in a study of T cell responses to AZD1222 COVID-19 vaccine. TCRdb's table, derived via immunoSEQ multiplex PCR, lists solely in-frame clones and lacks some. The repertoire includes around 160,000 clones, approximately 94% of them detected once, and 1.5% to 2% sits in the top ten. Sequenced here: peripheral blood, sampled on day 0 of AZD1222 vaccination. These receptors came from an adult in good health.

Regarding this clone: A read error may produce the germline difference seen at one junction end. J is TRBJ2-7 and V is TRBV2, with no clear D. This CDR3 comprises 16 residues. Germline CDR1 SNHLY, CDR2 FYNNEI. CDR3 DNA sequence: TGTGCCAGCAGTGAAGCGCCAAGGTCTGGTAACTACGAGCAGTGCTTC. This sequence encodes CASSEAPRSGNYEQCF.

V gene TRBV10-3 combines with J gene TRBJ2-3; D assignment may be TRBD1 or TRBD2 (6 bases each). CDR1 is ENHRY and CDR2 is SYGVKD in the germline V gene. CDR3 length: 16 amino acids. The V end lost 5 bases, the J end lost 1 base, and 16 bases lay between the germline ends. CDR3 residues: CAISPGASTGTDTQYF. CDR3 coding DNA: TGTGCCATCAGTCCGGGGGCTAGTACTGGCACAGATACGCAGTATTTT.

The chain recombines TRBV5-1 with TRBJ1-1, with 10 bases identical to TRBD1. From germline, CDR1 is SGHRS and CDR2 YFSETQ. With V trimmed by 4 bases and J by 4 bases, 4 bases remained unmatched. The CDR3 contains 14 residues. The CDR3 nucleotides are TGCGCCAGCAGCGGGTGGGACAGGGGCACTGAAGCTTTCTTT. Its protein product is CASSGWDRGTEAFF.

The chain recombines TRBV6-5 with TRBJ1-2; no clear D. CDR3 length equals 13 residues. With 2 bases removed from V and 2 bases from J, the gap between germline ends came to 6 bases. Germline CDR1 reads MNHEY; CDR2 reads SVGAGI. The CDR3 sequence: CASSYGPNYGYTF. Written as DNA, the CDR3 is TGTGCCAGCAGTTACGGGCCGAACTATGGCTACACCTTC.

The J gene is TRBJ2-3, the V gene TRBV6-5; D uncertain. The germline CDR1 and CDR2 sequences are MNHEY and SVGAGI. V was clipped by 6 bases and J by 0 bases, with 4 bases between them. The CDR3 consists of 12 residues. The CDR3 region is CASRASTDTQYF. CDR3 sequence (DNA): TGTGCCAGCAGAGCAAGCACAGATACGCAGTATTTT.

V gene TRBV7-9 combines with J gene TRBJ2-1; 7 bases fit TRBD2. Germline V gives CDR1 SEHNR, CDR2 FQNEAQ (reference sequence). V lost 4 bases to trimming and J lost 8 bases; unmatched junction nucleotides: 11. CDR3 size: 15 residues. CDR3 amino acids: CASSSPAGSVHEQFF. The CDR3 nucleotides read TGTGCCAGCAGCTCCCCAGCGGGATCGGTGCATGAGCAGTTCTTC.

This clone was detected only once. V and J are TRBV6-5 and TRBJ1-1, with a weak D call TRBD1 (6 bases). Trimming took 2 bases from V and 1 from J, leaving 11 bases between them. Germline loops: CDR1 MNHEY, CDR2 SVGAGI. CDR3 length: 15 amino acids. CDR3 nucleotides: TGTGCCAGCAGTTACCTTCGAGGGGGGAACACTGAAGCTTTCTTT. It is translated as CASSYLRGGNTEAFF.

V usage is TRBV11-2 and J usage is TRBJ2-2; 7 bases align to TRBD2. Looked up from germline, CDR1 is SGHAT and CDR2 is FQNNGV. The CDR3 has 17 amino acids. J lost 4 bases, V lost 5 bases, and 13 bases had no gene match. This CDR3 is CASSPVWGGVGTGELFF. CDR3 in DNA: TGTGCCAGCAGCCCCGTATGGGGAGGGGTCGGCACCGGGGAGCTGTTTTTT.

There are a few counts of this clone. This chain joins TRBV11-2 and TRBJ1-1, with 7 bases lining up with TRBD1. Germline assignment: CDR1 SGHAT and CDR2 FQNNGV. The V segment lost 5 bases and the J segment 4 bases; nucleotides outside the gene matches: 10. CDR3 length equals 15 residues. The DNA for the CDR3 is TGTGCCAGCAGCCAGTACAGGGGTAGAGGCACTGAAGCTTTCTTT. This gives the protein CASSQYRGRGTEAFF.

This clone was found once. The gene calls are TRBV4-2 and TRBJ1-5; TRBD1 is a possible D gene (5 bases). CDR1 and CDR2 from the germline V gene are LGHNA and YNFKEQ. V gave up 1 base and J gave up 3 bases, with 10 bases separating them. This CDR3 contains 15 residues. The CDR3 nucleotides read TGTGCCAGCAGCCAAGGGGACTACGACAATCAGCCCCAGCATTTT. Residues: CASSQGDYDNQPQHF.

V gene TRBV10-3 combines with J gene TRBJ1-2; tentatively, D is TRBD1 (5 bases). V gave up 0 bases and J gave up 7 bases, with 12 bases separating them. CDR1 and CDR2 from the germline V gene are ENHRY and SYGVKD. The CDR3 totals 14 residues. The CDR3 spells CAISESKTAGGYTF. The CDR3 DNA is TGTGCCATCAGTGAGTCGAAGACAGCCGGTGGCTACACCTTC.

The chain has TRBV7-9 and TRBJ2-2, with TRBD2 matching 9 bases. This CDR3 is 14 amino acids long. The ends lost 9 bases at V and 0 bases at J; junction bases unmatched: 2. Germline values: CDR1 SEHNR, CDR2 FQNEAQ (reference sequence). The CDR3 DNA sequence: TGTGCCAGTCGACTAGCGGCGAACACCGGGGAGCTGTTTTTT. Its translation: CASRLAANTGELFF.

The J gene is TRBJ2-7, the V gene TRBV6-5, with D perhaps assigned TRBD1 or TRBD2 (5 bases each). V was pared by 10 bases and J by 3 bases, with 16 bases between. CDR1 is MNHEY, CDR2 SVGAGI, per germline. The CDR3 runs to 13 residues. This CDR3 reads CAIAWDEIYEQYF. DNA of the CDR3: TGTGCCATTGCTTGGGACGAGATCTACGAGCAGTACTTC.

V and J are TRBV13 and TRBJ1-4, with D uncertain. The germline V gene encodes CDR1 PRHDT and CDR2 FYEKMQ (reference sequence). This CDR3 region has 15 residues. V was shortened by 2 bases and J by 8 bases, with 15 bases between the two germline ends. This CDR3 reads CASSLIRAPSEKLFF. The CDR3 region has the DNA TGTGCCAGCAGCTTAATCCGGGCCCCTAGCGAAAAACTGTTTTTT.

The genes are TRBV7-9 and TRBJ1-2; perhaps TRBD1 as D (5 bases). The CDR3 extends over 14 amino acids. CDR1 is SEHNR and CDR2 is FQNEAQ in the germline V gene (reference sequence). Between the trimmed V and J ends, which lost 1 base and 10 bases, there was a span of 16 bases. The CDR3 region is CASSLGGTDGYYTF. The CDR3 coding sequence is TGTGCCAGCAGCTTAGGGGGGACGGACGGTTACTACACCTTC.

This chain uses TRBV19 with TRBJ2-6; D is possibly TRBD1 or TRBD2 (6 bases each). Germline CDR1 and CDR2: LNHDA and SQIVND (reference sequence). The CDR3 loop spans 18 amino acids. V was trimmed by 4 bases and J by 0 bases, leaving 16 bases between them. CDR3 sequence: CASSKNRAGSSGANVLTF. CDR3 in DNA: TGTGCCAGTAGTAAAAACAGGGCGGGAAGCTCTGGGGCCAACGTCCTGACTTTC. The variable domain in full, completed from reference TRBV19 and TRBJ2-6, reads DGGITQSPKYLFRKEGQNVTLSCEQNLNHDAMYWYRQDPGQGLRLIYYSQIVNDFQKGDIAEGYSVSREKKESFPLTVTSAQKNPTAFYLCASSKNRAGSSGANVLTFGAGSRLTVL.

The chain is built from TRBV18 and TRBJ2-5, with no clear D. V lost 2 bases and J 5 bases, leaving 9 bases between the germline ends. CDR3 size: 13 residues. Germline V lookup: CDR1 KGHSH, CDR2 LQKENI. The CDR3 sequence is CASSPTQRETQYF. CDR3 in DNA: TGTGCCAGCTCACCAACTCAGAGGGAGACCCAGTACTTC.

The chain links TRBV3-1 (or the pseudogene TRBV3-2) to TRBJ1-2, with D possibly being TRBD1 (6 bases). V was clipped by 3 bases and J by 4 bases, with 12 bases between them. The germline gives CDR1 LGHDT, CDR2 YNNKEL (reference sequence). The CDR3 totals 14 residues. CDR3 amino acids: CASSHPGGAYGYTF. The CDR3, as DNA: TGTGCCAGCAGCCATCCGGGGGGGGCCTATGGCTACACCTTC.